These 11 T cell receptor beta chains were sequenced from one sample in a study of CD8 T cells in ankylosing spondylitis (dated by TCRdb to 2016 to 2017). Library construction relied on 5' RACE. Data came from an Illumina HiSeq 2500. TCRdb's own reprocessing of the public reads used fastp at Q25 and MiXCR and kept productive beta chains. Each entry merges the rows of one CDR3 protein and shows their most common DNA and genes. A total of 250,000 to 350,000 distinct CDR3 sequences appear in this sample, around 20% of them only once. Of the sample, roughly 8% falls within the top ten clones. Sequenced: blood, either unsorted or a sorted T cell fraction (not recorded which). Receptors were obtained from a male donor with ankylosing spondylitis or in good health (not recorded which).

The V gene is TRBV5-6, the J gene TRBJ1-1; D unresolved. Per germline, CDR1 SGHDT and CDR2 YYEEEE. The CDR3 has 15 amino acids. V lost 2 bases to trimming and J lost 0 bases, with 11 bases between them. CDR3 nucleotide sequence: TGTGCCAGCAGCTTTCCCAGCGGGATGAACACTGAAGCTTTCTTT. This translates into CASSFPSGMNTEAFF. Full variable domain (rest looked up from reference TRBV5-6 and TRBJ1-1): DAGVTQSPTHLIKTRGQQVTLRCSPKSGHDTVSWYQQALGQGPQFIFQYYEEEERQRGNFPDRFSGHQFPNYSSELNVNALLLGDSALYLCASSFPSGMNTEAFFGQGTRLTVV.

The V and J genes are TRBV27 and TRBJ1-1; 7 bases match TRBD1. Trimming cost V 5 bases and J 3 bases; bases outside gene matches: 9. CDR1 is MNHEY and CDR2 is SMNVEV in the germline V gene (reference sequence). This CDR3 region has 15 residues. CDR3 residues: CASSPRQGWDTEAFF. The CDR3 DNA sequence: TGTGCCAGCAGTCCCCGACAGGGTTGGGACACTGAAGCTTTCTTT.

This chain connects TRBV15 to TRBJ1-2; D ambiguous. V lost 0 bases and J 3 bases, leaving 14 bases between the germline ends. Germline CDR1 reads LNHNV; CDR2 reads YYDKDF (reference sequence). The CDR3 spans 16 residues. The CDR3 loop reads CATSRDLGSPDYGYTF. CDR3 bases: TGTGCCACCAGCAGAGATTTGGGGAGCCCTGACTATGGCTACACCTTC.

The genes are TRBV3-1 and TRBJ2-1; 7 bases align to TRBD2. The CDR3 extends over 16 amino acids. J gave up 0 bases and V 5 bases, and 7 bases lay outside the gene matches. From germline, CDR1 is LGHDT and CDR2 YNNKEL (reference sequence). The CDR3 loop reads CASSLGGTTSYNEQFF. The DNA of the CDR3 is TGTGCCAGCAGCTTGGGCGGGACTACCTCCTACAATGAGCAGTTCTTC.

This clonotype occurred many times. The DNA for the CDR3 is TGTGCCAGCAGCGTTGGAATGGGGAGAGAGACCCAGTACTTC. Protein sequence: CASSVGMGRETQYF. V and J are TRBV9 and TRBJ2-5; a weak D match, TRBD2 (5 bases). Per germline, CDR1 SGDLS and CDR2 YYNGEE. The CDR3 totals 14 residues. Between the trimmed V and J ends, which lost 2 bases and 4 bases, there was a span of 12 bases. Variable domain in full (rest from reference TRBV9 and TRBJ2-5): DSGVTQTPKHLITATGQRVTLRCSPRSGDLSVYWYQQSLDQGLQFLIQYYNGEERAKGNILERFSAQQFPDLHSELNLSSLELGDSALYFCASSVGMGRETQYFGPGTRLLVL.

The chain joins TRBV3-1 to TRBJ2-2; TRBD2 matches at 11 bases. The V gene end was trimmed by 3 bases and the J gene end by 7 bases; junction bases not matched to a gene: 10. The CDR3 is 17 amino acids. Germline V gene sequence: CDR1 LGHDT, CDR2 YNNKEL (reference sequence). DNA for the CDR3: TGTGCCAGCAGCCATACTCGACTAGCGGGAACGGTCGGGGAGCTGTTTTTT. Amino acid sequence: CASSHTRLAGTVGELFF.

The rearrangement links TRBV5-5 to TRBJ2-2; a weak D match, TRBD2 (6 bases). V was pared by 1 base and J by 1 base, with 14 bases between. Germline V CDR1 and CDR2: SGHKS, YYEKEE (reference sequence). This CDR3 spans 17 amino acids. CDR3 in DNA: TGTGCCAGCAGCTTGAGCCCTGGGGGAGGGAACACCGGGGAGCTGTTTTTT. Translating it yields CASSLSPGGGNTGELFF.

The J gene is TRBJ2-3, the V gene TRBV20-1; TRBD2 is a possible D gene (5 bases). Per germline, CDR1 DFQATT and CDR2 SNEGSKA (reference sequence). Between the trimmed V and J ends, which lost 6 bases and 2 bases, there was a span of 15 bases. This CDR3 has 14 amino acids. This chain's CDR3 is CSAPVTRSTDTQYF. DNA of the CDR3: TGCAGTGCCCCCGTCACTAGATCCACAGATACGCAGTATTTT.

The chain joins TRBV6-1 to TRBJ1-5, with D tentatively TRBD1 (5 bases). There are 15 residues in the CDR3. The germline V gene encodes CDR1 MNHNS and CDR2 SASEGT. Between the trimmed V and J ends, which lost 6 bases and 6 bases, there was a span of 18 bases. CDR3 loop: CASRTGGDPGQPQHF. The CDR3 region has the DNA TGTGCCAGCAGGACGGGGGGGGACCCCGGTCAGCCCCAGCATTTT.

This clonotype was seen only a few times. The chain has TRBV27 and TRBJ2-5, with 9 bases identical to TRBD2. The germline V gene has CDR1 MNHEY and CDR2 SMNVEV (reference sequence). The CDR3 contains 14 residues. Germline trimming cut 5 bases from V and 5 bases from J; bases unmatched to any gene: 6. Here the CDR3 DNA reads TGTGCCAGCAGTAGCGGGGGGCCCGCGGAGACCCAGTACTTC. Protein product: CASSSGGPAETQYF.

The chain links TRBV28 to TRBJ1-2, with unresolved D. CDR1 and CDR2 (germline): MDHEN, SYDVKM. V lost 7 bases, J lost 1 base, and 7 bases lay in between. This CDR3 is built from 12 residues. The CDR3 here is CASTSVNYGYTF. The CDR3 DNA is TGTGCCAGCACATCAGTTAACTATGGCTACACCTTC.